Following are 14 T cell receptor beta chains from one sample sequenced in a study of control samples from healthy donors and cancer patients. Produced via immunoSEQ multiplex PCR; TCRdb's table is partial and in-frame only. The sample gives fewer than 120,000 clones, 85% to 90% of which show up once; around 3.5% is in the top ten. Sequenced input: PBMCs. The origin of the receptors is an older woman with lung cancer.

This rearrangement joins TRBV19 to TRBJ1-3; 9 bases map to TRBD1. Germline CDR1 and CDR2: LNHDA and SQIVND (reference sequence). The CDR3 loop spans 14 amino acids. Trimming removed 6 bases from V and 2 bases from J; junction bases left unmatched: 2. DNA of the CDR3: TGTGCCAGTAGGACAGGGGGGACTGGAAACACCATATATTTT. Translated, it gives CASRTGGTGNTIYF.

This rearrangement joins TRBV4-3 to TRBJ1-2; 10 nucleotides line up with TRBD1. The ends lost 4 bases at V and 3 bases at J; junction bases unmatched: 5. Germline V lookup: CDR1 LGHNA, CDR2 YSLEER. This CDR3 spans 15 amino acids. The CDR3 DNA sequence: TGCGCCAGCAGCCGGCTGACAGGGGGCGACTATGGCTACACCTTC. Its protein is CASSRLTGGDYGYTF.

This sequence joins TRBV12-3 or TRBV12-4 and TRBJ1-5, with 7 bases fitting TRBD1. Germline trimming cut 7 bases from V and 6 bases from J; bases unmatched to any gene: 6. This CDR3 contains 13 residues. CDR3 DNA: TGTGCCAGCAAACGACAGGGCGGTCAGCCCCAGCATTTT. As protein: CASKRQGGQPQHF.

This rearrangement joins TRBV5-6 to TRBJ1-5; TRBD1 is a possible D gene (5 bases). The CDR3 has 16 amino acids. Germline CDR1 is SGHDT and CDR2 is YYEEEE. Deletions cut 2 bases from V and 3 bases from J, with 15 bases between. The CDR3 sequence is CASSFFVGTHNQPQHF. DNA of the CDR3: TGTGCCAGCAGCTTTTTCGTGGGGACTCACAATCAGCCCCAGCATTTT.

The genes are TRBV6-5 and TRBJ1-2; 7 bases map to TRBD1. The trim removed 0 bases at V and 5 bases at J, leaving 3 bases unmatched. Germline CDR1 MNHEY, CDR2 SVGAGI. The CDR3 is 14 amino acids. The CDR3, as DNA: TGTGCCAGCAGTTACTCGGACAGGAGGTATGGCTACACCTTC. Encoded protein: CASSYSDRRYGYTF.

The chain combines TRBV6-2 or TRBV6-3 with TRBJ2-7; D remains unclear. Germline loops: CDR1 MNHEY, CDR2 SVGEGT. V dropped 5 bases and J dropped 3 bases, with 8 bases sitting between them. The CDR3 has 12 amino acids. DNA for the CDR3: TGTGCCAGCAGTGTCCAACTCTACGAGCAGTACTTC. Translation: CASSVQLYEQYF.

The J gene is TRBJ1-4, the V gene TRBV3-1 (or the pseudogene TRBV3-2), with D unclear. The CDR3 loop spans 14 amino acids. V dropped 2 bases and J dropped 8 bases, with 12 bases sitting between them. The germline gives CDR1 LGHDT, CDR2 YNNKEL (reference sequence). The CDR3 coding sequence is TGTGCCAGCAGCCAAAGCTCCGGGTGGGAAAAACTGTTTTTT. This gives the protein CASSQSSGWEKLFF.

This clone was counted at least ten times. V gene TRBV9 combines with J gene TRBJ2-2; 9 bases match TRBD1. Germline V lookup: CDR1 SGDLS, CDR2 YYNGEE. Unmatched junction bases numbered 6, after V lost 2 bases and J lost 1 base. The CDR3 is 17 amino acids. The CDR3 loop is CASSVRRDRENTGELFF. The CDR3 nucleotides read TGTGCCAGCAGCGTCCGACGGGACAGGGAGAACACCGGGGAGCTGTTTTTT.

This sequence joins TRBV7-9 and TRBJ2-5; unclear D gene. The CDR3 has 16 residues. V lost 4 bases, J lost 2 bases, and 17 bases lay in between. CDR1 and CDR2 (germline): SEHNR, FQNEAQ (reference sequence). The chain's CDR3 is CASSSLSVPSQETQYF. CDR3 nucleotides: TGTGCCAGCAGCTCCCTATCGGTCCCCTCACAAGAGACCCAGTACTTC.

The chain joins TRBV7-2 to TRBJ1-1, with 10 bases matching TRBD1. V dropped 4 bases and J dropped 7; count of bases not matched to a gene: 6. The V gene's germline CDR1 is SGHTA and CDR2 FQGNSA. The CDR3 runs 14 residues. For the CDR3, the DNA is TGTGCCAGCAGCTCGGACAGGGGGACGTATGAAGCTTTCTTT. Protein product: CASSSDRGTYEAFF.

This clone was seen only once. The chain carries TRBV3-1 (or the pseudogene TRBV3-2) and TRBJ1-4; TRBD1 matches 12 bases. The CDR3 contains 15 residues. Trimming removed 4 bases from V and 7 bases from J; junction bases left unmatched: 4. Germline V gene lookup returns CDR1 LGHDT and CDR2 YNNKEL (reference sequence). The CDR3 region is CASSPRDRGREKLFF. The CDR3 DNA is TGTGCCAGCAGCCCCCGGGACAGGGGGCGTGAAAAACTGTTTTTT.

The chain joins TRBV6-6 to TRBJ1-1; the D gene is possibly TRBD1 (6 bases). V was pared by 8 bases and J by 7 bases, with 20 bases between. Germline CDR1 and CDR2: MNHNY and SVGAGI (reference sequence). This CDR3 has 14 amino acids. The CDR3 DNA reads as TGTGCCAGCCAGCGGGACACGGCGATGGTTGAAGCTTTCTTT. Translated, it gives CASQRDTAMVEAFF.

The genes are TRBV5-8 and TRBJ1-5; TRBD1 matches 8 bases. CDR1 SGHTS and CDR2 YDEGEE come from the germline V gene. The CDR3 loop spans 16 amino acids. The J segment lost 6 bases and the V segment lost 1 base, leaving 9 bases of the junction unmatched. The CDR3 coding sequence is TGTGCCAGCAGCTTGAGGACAGGGAGGGATGGTCAGCCCCAGCATTTT. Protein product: CASSLRTGRDGQPQHF. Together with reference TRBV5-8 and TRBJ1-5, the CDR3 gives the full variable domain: EAGVTQSPTHLIKTRGQQATLRCSPISGHTSVYWYQQALGLGLQFLLWYDEGEERNRGNFPPRFSGRQFPNYSSELNVNALELEDSALYLCASSLRTGRDGQPQHFGDGTRLSIL.

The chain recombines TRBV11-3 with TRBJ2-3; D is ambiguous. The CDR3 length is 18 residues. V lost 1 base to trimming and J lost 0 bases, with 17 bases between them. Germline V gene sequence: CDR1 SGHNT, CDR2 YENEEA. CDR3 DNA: TGTGCCAGCAGCTTAGGGCAACCTTTTACCGTCAGCACAGATACGCAGTATTTT. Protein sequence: CASSLGQPFTVSTDTQYF.